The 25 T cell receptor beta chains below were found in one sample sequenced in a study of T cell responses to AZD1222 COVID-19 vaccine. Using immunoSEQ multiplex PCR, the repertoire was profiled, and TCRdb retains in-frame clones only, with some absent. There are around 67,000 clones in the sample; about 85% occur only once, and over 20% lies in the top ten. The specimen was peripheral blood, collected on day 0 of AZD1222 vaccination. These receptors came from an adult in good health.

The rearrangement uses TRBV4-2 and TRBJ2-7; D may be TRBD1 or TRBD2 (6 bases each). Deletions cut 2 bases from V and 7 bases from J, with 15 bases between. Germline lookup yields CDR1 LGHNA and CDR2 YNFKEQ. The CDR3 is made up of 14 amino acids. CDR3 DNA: TGTGCCAGCAGCCAAAAAACCGGGGGCCCAGAGCAGTACTTC. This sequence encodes CASSQKTGGPEQYF.

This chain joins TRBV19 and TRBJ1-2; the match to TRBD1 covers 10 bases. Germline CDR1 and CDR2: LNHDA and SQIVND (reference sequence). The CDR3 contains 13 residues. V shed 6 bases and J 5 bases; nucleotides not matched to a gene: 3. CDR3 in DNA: TGTGCCAGTAGAGGGACAGGGGTTTATGGCTACACCTTC. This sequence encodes CASRGTGVYGYTF.

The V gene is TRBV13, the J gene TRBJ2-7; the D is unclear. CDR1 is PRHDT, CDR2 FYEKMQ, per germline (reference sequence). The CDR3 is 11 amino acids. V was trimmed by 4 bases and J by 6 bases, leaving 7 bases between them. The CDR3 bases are TGTGCCAGCAGCTCACTAAGCGAGCAGTACTTC. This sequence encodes CASSSLSEQYF.

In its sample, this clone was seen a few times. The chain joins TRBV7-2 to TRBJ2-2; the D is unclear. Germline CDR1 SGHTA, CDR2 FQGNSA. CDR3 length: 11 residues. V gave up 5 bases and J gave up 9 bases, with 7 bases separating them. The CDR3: CASSPRRELFF. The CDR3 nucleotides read TGTGCCAGCAGCCCACGTCGGGAGCTGTTTTTT.

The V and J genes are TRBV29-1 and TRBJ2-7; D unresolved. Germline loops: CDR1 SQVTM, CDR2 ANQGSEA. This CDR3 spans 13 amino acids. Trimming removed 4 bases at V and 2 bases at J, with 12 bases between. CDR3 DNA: TGCAGCGTTGTATGGTACACCACCTACGAGCAGTACTTC. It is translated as CSVVWYTTYEQYF.

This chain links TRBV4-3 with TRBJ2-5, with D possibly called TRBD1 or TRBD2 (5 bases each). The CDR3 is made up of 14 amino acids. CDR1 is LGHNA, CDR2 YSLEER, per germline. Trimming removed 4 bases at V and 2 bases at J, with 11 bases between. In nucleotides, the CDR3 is TGCGCCAGCAGCCGGGGGATTAAACAAGAGACCCAGTACTTC. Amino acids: CASSRGIKQETQYF.

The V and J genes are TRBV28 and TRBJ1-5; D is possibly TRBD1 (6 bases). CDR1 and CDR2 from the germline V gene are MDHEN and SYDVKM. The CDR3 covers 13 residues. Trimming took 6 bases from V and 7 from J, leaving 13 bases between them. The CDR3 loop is CASRGGVRQPQHF. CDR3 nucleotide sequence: TGTGCCAGCAGAGGGGGGGTCAGGCAGCCCCAGCATTTT.

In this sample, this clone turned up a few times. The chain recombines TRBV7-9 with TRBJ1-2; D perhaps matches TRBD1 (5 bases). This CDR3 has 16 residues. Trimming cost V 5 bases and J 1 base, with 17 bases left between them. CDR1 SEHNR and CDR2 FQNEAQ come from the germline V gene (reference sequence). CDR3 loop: CASSPTGGGDNYGYTF. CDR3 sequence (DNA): TGTGCCAGCAGCCCGACGGGGGGAGGAGATAACTATGGCTACACCTTC.

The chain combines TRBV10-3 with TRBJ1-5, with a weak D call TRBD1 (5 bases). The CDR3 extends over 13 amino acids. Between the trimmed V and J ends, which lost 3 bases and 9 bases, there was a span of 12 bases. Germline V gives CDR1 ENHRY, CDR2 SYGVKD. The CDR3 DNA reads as TGTGCCATCAGTGATCAGGGTCGTCGGCCCCAGCATTTT. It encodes CAISDQGRRPQHF.

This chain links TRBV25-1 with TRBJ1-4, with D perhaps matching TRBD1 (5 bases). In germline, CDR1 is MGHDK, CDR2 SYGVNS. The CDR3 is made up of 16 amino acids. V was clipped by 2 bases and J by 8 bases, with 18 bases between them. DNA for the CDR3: TGTGCCAGCAGTGAAAGTTTCGGGCAGGGCGACGAAAAACTGTTTTTT. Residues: CASSESFGQGDEKLFF.

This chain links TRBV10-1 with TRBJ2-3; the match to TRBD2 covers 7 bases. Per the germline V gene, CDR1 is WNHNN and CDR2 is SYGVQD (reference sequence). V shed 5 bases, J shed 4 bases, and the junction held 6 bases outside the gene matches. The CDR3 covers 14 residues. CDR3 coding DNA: TGCGCCAGCAGTCCCTCAACTAGCGCAGATACGCAGTATTTT. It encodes CASSPSTSADTQYF.

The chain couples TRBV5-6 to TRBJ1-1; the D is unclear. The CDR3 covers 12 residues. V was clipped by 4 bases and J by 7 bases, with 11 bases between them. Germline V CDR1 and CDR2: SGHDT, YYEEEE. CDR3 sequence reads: CASSRPPGEAFF. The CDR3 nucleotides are TGTGCCAGCAGCCGTCCCCCGGGTGAAGCTTTCTTT.

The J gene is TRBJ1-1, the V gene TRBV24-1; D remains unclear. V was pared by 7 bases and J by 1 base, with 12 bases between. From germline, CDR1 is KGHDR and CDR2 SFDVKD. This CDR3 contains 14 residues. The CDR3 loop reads CATSTTSANTEAFF. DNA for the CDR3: TGTGCCACCAGCACGACTTCAGCGAACACTGAAGCTTTCTTT.

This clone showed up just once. CDR3 region: CASNEGAENEQFF. CDR3 coding DNA: TGTGCCAGCAACGAGGGGGCGGAAAATGAGCAGTTCTTC. The rearrangement joins TRBV5-6 to TRBJ2-1; 7 bases map to TRBD1. This CDR3 has 13 residues. The trim removed 6 bases at V and 7 bases at J, leaving 7 bases unmatched. In germline, CDR1 is SGHDT, CDR2 YYEEEE.

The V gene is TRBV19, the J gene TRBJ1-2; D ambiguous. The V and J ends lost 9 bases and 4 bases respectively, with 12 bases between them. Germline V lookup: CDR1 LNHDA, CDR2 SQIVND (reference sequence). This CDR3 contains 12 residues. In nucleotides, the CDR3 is TGTGCCAGCCAGGACGGGCCCTATGGCTACACCTTC. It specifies CASQDGPYGYTF.

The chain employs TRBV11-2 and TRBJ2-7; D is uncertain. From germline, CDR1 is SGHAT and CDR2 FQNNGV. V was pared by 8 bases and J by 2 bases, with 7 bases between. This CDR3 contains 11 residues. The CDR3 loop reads CASAEAYEQYF. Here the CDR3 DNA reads TGTGCCAGCGCTGAGGCCTACGAGCAGTACTTC.

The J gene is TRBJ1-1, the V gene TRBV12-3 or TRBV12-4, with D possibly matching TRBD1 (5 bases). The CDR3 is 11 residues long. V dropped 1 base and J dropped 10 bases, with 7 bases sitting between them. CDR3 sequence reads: CASSLGGRAFF. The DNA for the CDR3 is TGTGCCAGCAGTTTAGGGGGGAGAGCTTTCTTT.

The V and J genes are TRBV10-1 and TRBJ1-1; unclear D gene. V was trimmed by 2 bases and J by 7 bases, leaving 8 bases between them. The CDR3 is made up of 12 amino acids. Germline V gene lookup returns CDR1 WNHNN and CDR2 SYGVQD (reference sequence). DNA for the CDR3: TGCGCCAGCAGTGAGAACGGGTATGAAGCTTTCTTT. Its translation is CASSENGYEAFF.

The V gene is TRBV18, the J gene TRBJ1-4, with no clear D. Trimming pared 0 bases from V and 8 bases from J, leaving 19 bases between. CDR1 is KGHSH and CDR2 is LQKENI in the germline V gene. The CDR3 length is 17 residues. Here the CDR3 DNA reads TGTGCCAGCTCACCACCTACCGCAGGAGCAAAGAGGGAAAAACTGTTTTTT. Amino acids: CASSPPTAGAKREKLFF.

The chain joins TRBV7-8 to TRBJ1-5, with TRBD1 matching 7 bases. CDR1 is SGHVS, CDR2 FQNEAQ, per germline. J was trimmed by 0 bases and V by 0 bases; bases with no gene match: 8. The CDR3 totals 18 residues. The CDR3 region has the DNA TGTGCCAGCAGCTTAGCCAGGGACAGACCTACTAGCAATCAGCCCCAGCATTTT. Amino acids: CASSLARDRPTSNQPQHF. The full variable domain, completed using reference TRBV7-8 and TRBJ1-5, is GAGVSQSPRYKVAKRGQDVALRCDPISGHVSLFWYQQALGQGPEFLTYFQNEAQLDKSGLPSDRFFAERPEGSVSTLKIQRTQQEDSAVYLCASSLARDRPTSNQPQHFGDGTRLSIL.

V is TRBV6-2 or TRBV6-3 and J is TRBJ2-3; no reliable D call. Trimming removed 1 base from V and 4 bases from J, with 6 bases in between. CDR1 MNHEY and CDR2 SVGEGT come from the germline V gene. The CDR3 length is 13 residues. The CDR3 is CASSYYPADTQYF. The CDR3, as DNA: TGTGCCAGCAGTTACTACCCGGCAGATACGCAGTATTTT.

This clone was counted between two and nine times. The CDR3 sequence is CASSSGRNNEQFF. CDR3 coding DNA: TGTGCCAGCTCTTCCGGGCGAAACAATGAGCAGTTCTTC. The chain links TRBV18 to TRBJ2-1; D unresolved. Germline V gene data show CDR1 as KGHSH and CDR2 as LQKENI. CDR3 length: 13 residues. Trimming left V 6 bases short and J 5 bases short, with 11 bases between. Full variable domain (missing parts from reference TRBV18 and TRBJ2-1): NAGVMQNPRHLVRRRGQEARLRCSPMKGHSHVYWYRQLPEEGLKFMVYLQKENIIDESGMPKERFSAEFPKEGPSILRIQQVVRGDSAAYFCASSSGRNNEQFFGPGTRLTVL.

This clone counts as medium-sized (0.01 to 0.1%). The CDR3 nucleotides are TGTGCCAGCAGCTTGGCCAGGGACAACAATCAGCCCCAGCATTTT. It yields the protein CASSLARDNNQPQHF. The V gene is TRBV5-7, the J gene TRBJ1-5; TRBD1 might be the D (6 bases). TRBV5-7 qualifies as an ORF whose function is uncertain. Trimming stripped 0 bases from V and 3 bases from J, with 10 bases between. CDR3 length: 15 amino acids.

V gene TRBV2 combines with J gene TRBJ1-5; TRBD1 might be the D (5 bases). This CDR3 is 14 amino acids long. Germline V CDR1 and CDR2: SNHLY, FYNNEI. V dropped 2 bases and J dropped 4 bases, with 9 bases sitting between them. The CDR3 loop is CASSEQGGNQPQHF. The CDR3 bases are TGTGCCAGCAGTGAACAGGGAGGGAATCAGCCCCAGCATTTT.

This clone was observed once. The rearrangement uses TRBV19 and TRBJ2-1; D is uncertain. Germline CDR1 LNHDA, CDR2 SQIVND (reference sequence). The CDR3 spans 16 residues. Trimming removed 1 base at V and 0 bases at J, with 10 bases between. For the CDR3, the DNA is TGTGCCAGTAGTATAGGAGGCTCCAGCTCCTACAATGAGCAGTTCTTC. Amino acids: CASSIGGSSSYNEQFF.